This T cell receptor beta chain was identified during a study of CD8 T cells in Susac syndrome. V lost 1 base, J lost 8 bases, and 17 bases lay in between. This CDR3 is 15 amino acids long. Germline V gene lookup returns CDR1 LGHNA and CDR2 YSLEER. The RNA, roughly 0.45 to 1 ug, was put through reverse transcription using random hexamers. TCRdb fed the immunoSEQ multiplex PCR reads into MiXCR, producing one record per CDR3 protein. The sample consists of about 120,000 distinct CDR3 sequences, about 93% of them appearing once. The origin of this receptor is a human donor in good health. Sequencing was carried out using CD4+ T cells from PBMCs. V gene TRBV4-3 combines with J gene TRBJ1-2; tentative D call: TRBD1 (6 bases). The CDR3 region has the DNA TGCGCCAGCAGCCAAGTACCTACCGCCCAGGGGGGCTACACCTTC. It yields the protein CASSQVPTAQGGYTF.